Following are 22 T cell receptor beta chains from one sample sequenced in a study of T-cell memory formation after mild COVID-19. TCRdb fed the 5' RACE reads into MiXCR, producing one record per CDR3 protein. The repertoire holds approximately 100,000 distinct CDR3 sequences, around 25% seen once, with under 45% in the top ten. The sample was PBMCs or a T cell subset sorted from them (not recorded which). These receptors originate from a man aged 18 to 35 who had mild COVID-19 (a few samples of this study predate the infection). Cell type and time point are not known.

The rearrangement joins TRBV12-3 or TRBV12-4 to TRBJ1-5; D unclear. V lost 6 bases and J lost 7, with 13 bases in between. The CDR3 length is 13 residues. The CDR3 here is CASSSVVGQPQHF. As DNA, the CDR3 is TGTGCCAGCAGCTCGGTAGTAGGACAGCCCCAGCATTTT.

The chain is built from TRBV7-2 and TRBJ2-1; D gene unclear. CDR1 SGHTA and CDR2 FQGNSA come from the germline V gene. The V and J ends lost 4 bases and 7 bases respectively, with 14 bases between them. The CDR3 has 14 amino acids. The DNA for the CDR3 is TGTGCCAGCAGCTCATTACGTGCGGTAAATGAGCAGTTCTTC. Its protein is CASSSLRAVNEQFF.

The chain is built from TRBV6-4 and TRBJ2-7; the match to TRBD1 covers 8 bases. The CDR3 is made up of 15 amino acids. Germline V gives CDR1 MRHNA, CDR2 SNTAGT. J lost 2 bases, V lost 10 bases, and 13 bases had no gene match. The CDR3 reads CATRVGGQETYEQYV. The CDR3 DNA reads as TGTGCCACTCGAGTGGGGGGACAGGAGACCTACGAGCAGTACGTC.

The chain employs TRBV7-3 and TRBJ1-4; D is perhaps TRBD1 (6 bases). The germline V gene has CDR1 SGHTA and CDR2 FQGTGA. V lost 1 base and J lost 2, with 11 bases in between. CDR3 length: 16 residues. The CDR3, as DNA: TGTGCCAGCAGCTTAAGCCACACAGGGACTAATGAAAAACTGTTTTTT. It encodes CASSLSHTGTNEKLFF.

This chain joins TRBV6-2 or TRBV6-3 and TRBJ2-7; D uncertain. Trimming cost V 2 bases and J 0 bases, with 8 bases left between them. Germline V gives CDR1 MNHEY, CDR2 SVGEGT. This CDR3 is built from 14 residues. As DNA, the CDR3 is TGTGCCAGCAGTTACGGGCGGAGCTCCTACGAGCAGTACGTC. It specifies CASSYGRSSYEQYV.

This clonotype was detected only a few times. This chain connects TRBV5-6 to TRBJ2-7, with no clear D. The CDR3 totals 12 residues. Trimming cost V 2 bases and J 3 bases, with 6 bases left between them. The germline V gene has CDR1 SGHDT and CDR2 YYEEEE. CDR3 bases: TGTGCCAGCAGCTTTCGAGACTACGAGCAGTACTTC. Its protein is CASSFRDYEQYF.

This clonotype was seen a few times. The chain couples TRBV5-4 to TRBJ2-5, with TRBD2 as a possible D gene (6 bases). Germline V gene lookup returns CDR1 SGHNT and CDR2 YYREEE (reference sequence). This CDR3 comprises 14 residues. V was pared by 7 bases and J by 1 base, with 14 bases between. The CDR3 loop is CASGDRGIQETQYF. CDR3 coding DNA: TGTGCCAGCGGCGACCGCGGGATCCAAGAGACCCAGTACTTC.

CDR3 nucleotide sequence: TGTGCCATCAGTGGCTCTATTAATTCACCCCTCCACTTT. Translating gives CAISGSINSPLHF. The chain joins TRBV10-3 to TRBJ1-6; D is ambiguous. The CDR3 has 13 amino acids. CDR1 and CDR2 from the germline V gene are ENHRY and SYGVKD. With 4 bases removed from V and 6 bases from J, the gap between germline ends came to 7 bases.

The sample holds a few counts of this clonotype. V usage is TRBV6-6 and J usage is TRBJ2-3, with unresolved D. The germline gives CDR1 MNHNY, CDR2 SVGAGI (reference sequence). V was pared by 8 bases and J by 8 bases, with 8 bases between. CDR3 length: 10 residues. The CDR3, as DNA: TGTGCCAGCTATCAGGCTACGCAGTATTTT. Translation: CASYQATQYF.

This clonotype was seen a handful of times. For the CDR3, the DNA is TGTGCCCTCGTCCACAGGGGGCTAGATGAGCAGTTCTTC. It encodes CALVHRGLDEQFF. This chain connects TRBV7-9 to TRBJ2-1, with TRBD1 matching 9 bases. The germline V gene encodes CDR1 SEHNR and CDR2 FQNEAQ (reference sequence). J lost 8 bases, V lost 11 bases, and 10 bases had no gene match. The CDR3 runs 13 residues.

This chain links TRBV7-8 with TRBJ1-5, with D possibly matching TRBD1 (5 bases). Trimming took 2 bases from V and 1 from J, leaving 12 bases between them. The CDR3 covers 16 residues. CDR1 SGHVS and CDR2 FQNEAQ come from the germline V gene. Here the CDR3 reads CASSLLGKGSNQPQHF. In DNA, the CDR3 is TGTGCCAGCAGCTTATTAGGGAAGGGGAGCAATCAGCCCCAGCATTTT.

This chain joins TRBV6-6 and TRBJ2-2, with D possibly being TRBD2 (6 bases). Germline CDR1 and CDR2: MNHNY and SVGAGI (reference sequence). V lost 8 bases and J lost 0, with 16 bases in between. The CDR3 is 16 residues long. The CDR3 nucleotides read TGTGCCAGCTCTGCGGGGCTTACCGCGAACACCGGGGAGCTGTTTTTT. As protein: CASSAGLTANTGELFF.

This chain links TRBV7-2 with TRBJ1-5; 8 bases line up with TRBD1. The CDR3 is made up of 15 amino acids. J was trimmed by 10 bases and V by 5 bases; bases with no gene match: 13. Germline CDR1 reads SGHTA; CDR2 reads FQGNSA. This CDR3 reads CASSPSRTGSHPQHF. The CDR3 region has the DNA TGTGCCAGCAGCCCTTCGCGGACAGGGTCTCATCCCCAGCATTTT.

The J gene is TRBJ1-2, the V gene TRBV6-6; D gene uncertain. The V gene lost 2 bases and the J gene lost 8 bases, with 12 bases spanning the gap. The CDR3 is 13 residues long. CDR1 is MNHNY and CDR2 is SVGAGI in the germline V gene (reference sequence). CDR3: CASSYAPTQGYTF. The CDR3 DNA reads TGTGCCAGCAGTTACGCCCCCACGCAAGGCTACACCTTC.

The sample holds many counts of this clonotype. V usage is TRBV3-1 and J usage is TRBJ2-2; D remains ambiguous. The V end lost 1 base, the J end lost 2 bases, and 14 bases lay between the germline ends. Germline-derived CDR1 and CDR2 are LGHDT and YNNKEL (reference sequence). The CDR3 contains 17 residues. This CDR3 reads CASSQVLVGPNTGELFF. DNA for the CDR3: TGTGCCAGCAGCCAAGTATTGGTCGGGCCAAACACCGGGGAGCTGTTTTTT.

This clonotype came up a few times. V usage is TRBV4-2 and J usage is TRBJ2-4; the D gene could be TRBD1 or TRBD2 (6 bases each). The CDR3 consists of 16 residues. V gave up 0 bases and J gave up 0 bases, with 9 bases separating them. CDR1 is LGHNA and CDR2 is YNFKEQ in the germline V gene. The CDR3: CASSQEGGPAKNIQYF. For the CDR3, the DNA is TGTGCCAGCAGCCAAGAAGGGGGGCCAGCCAAAAACATTCAGTACTTC.

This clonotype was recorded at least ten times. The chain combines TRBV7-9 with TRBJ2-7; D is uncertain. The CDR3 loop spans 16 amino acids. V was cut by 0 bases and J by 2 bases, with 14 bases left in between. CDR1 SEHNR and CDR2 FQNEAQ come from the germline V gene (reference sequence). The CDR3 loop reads CASSLARGKVAYEQYF. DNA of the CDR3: TGTGCCAGCAGCTTAGCGCGAGGTAAAGTAGCCTACGAGCAGTACTTC.

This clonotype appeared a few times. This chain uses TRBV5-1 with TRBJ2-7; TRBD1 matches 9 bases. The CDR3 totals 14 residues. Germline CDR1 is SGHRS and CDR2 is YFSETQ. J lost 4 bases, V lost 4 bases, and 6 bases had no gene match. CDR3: CASSMWTGDYEQYV. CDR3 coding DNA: TGCGCCAGCAGCATGTGGACAGGGGATTACGAGCAGTACGTC.

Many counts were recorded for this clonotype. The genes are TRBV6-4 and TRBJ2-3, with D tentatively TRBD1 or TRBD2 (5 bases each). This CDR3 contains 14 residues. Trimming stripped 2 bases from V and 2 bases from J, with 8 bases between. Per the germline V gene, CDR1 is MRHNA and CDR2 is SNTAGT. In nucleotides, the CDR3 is TGTGCCAGCAGTGACCGGGGCGACACAGATACGCAGTATTTT. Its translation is CASSDRGDTDTQYF.

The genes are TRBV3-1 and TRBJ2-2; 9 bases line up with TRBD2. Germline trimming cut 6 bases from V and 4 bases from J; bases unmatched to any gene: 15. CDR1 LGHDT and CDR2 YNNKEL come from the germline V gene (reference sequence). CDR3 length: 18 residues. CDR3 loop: CASSPMAGGPQSTGELFF. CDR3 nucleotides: TGTGCCAGCAGTCCAATGGCGGGGGGGCCGCAAAGCACCGGGGAGCTGTTTTTT.

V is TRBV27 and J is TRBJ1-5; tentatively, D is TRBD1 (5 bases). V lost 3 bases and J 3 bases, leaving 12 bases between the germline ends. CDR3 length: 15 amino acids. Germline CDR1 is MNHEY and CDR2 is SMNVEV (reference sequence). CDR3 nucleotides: TGTGCCAGCAGTTTGGCAGGGAGCCTCAATCAGCCCCAGCATTTT. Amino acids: CASSLAGSLNQPQHF.

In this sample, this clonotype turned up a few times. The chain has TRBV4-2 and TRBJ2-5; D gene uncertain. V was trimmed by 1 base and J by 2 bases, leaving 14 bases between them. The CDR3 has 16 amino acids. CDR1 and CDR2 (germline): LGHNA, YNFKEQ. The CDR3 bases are TGTGCCAGCAGCCAAGTTGCGACTCAAGGACAAGAGACCCAGTACTTC. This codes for CASSQVATQGQETQYF.